These T cell receptor beta chains were read from a single sample in a study of OX40 agonist ivuxolimab in advanced cancers. Clones were read by immunoSEQ multiplex PCR, and TCRdb kept only the in-frame ones, dropping some. Counted here are fewer than 40,000 clones, over 60% occurring once; the ten biggest clones make up under 25%. Sequencing was performed on CD4+ or CD8+ T cells sorted from blood, taken in a trial of the OX40 agonist ivuxolimab. All receptors derive from an adult with an advanced solid tumor such as melanoma, head and neck, liver or kidney cancer. The CDR3 runs from the conserved cysteine through the conserved F or W. A D gene is named only where the DNA matches it firmly. Clone size is given for some rows only: seen once, a few or many times, or a class if the clone is expanded.

CDR3 length: 14
clone size: NA
D gene: NA
V gene: TRBV30
J gene: TRBJ1-3
CDR3 DNA: TGTGCCTGGAGCCCGGGTTCTGTTGGAAACACCATATATTTT
CDR3 protein: CAWSPGSVGNTIYF

CDR3 length: 15
clone size: NA
D gene: TRBD2
V gene: TRBV11-2
J gene: TRBJ2-1
CDR3 DNA: TGTGCCAGCAGCCCGGGGAGGGGTCGGGACAATGAGCAGTTCTTC
CDR3 protein: CASSPGRGRDNEQFF

CDR3 length: 17
clone size: NA
D gene: TRBD1
V gene: TRBV30
J gene: TRBJ2-7
CDR3 DNA: TGTGCCTTCACGGACAGGGCCCCTCGGGGTAGCTCCTACGAGCAGTACTTC
CDR3 protein: CAFTDRAPRGSSYEQYF

CDR3 length: 12
clone size: NA
D gene: NA
V gene: TRBV28
J gene: TRBJ1-2
CDR3 DNA: TGTGCCAGCAGTTTCCGGGTATATGGCTACACCTTC
CDR3 protein: CASSFRVYGYTF

CDR3 length: 13
clone size: NA
D gene: NA
V gene: TRBV19
J gene: TRBJ1-5
CDR3 DNA: TGTGCCAGTAGGACAGAGCCCAATCAGCCCCAGCATTTT
CDR3 protein: CASRTEPNQPQHF

CDR3 length: 15
clone size: NA
D gene: TRBD2
V gene: TRBV11-2
J gene: TRBJ2-7
CDR3 DNA: TGTGCCAGCAGCTTACGGCTAGCGGGGGGCTACGAGCAGTACTTC
CDR3 protein: CASSLRLAGGYEQYF

CDR3 length: 15
clone size: NA
D gene: NA
V gene: TRBV5-1
J gene: TRBJ1-1
CDR3 DNA: TGCGCCAGCAGCTTGGCAGCGGAGCCGAACACTGAAGCTTTCTTT
CDR3 protein: CASSLAAEPNTEAFF

CDR3 length: 13
clone size: NA
D gene: NA
V gene: TRBV2
J gene: TRBJ2-3
CDR3 DNA: TGTGCCAGCGGGGGGTATAGCACAGATACGCAGTATTTT
CDR3 protein: CASGGYSTDTQYF

CDR3 length: 17
clone size: NA
D gene: NA
V gene: TRBV15
J gene: TRBJ1-2
CDR3 DNA: TGTGCCACCAGCAGTGGTATCTCCGCGATAGCTAACTATGGCTACACCTTC
CDR3 protein: CATSSGISAIANYGYTF

CDR3 length: 16
clone size: few
D gene: TRBD1
V gene: TRBV19
J gene: TRBJ1-2
CDR3 DNA: TGTGCCAGTAGTATCCGCTCCGGGACAGGGTACTATGGCTACACCTTC
CDR3 protein: CASSIRSGTGYYGYTF

CDR3 length: 15
clone size: NA
D gene: NA
V gene: TRBV11-2
J gene: TRBJ2-2
CDR3 DNA: TGTGCCAGCAGCTTATCCCAGGATAACACCGGGGAGCTGTTTTTT
CDR3 protein: CASSLSQDNTGELFF

CDR3 length: 12
clone size: NA
D gene: TRBD1
V gene: TRBV2
J gene: TRBJ2-7
CDR3 DNA: TGTGCCAGCAGAGGACAGGGTTACGAGCAGTACTTC
CDR3 protein: CASRGQGYEQYF

CDR3 length: 14
clone size: NA
D gene: NA
V gene: TRBV7-2
J gene: TRBJ1-1
CDR3 DNA: TGTGCCAGCAGCCGTACAGGGTTAAACACTGAAGCTTTCTTT
CDR3 protein: CASSRTGLNTEAFF

CDR3 length: 16
clone size: NA
D gene: NA
V gene: TRBV5-1
J gene: TRBJ2-5
CDR3 DNA: TGCGCCAGCAGCTTGGGGGCAGGGGCCCGAGGGGAGACCCAGTACTTC
CDR3 protein: CASSLGAGARGETQYF

CDR3 length: 12
clone size: NA
D gene: NA
V gene: TRBV29-1
J gene: TRBJ1-1
CDR3 DNA: TGCAGCGTTGGAGTTGGGTACACTGAAGCTTTCTTT
CDR3 protein: CSVGVGYTEAFF

CDR3 length: 16
clone size: NA
D gene: TRBD2
V gene: TRBV19
J gene: TRBJ2-1
CDR3 DNA: TGTGCCAGTAGTATAGCCTCGCGGGGGGGCCGCAATGAGCAGTTCTTC
CDR3 protein: CASSIASRGGRNEQFF

CDR3 length: 13
clone size: NA
D gene: NA
V gene: TRBV2
J gene: TRBJ1-5
CDR3 DNA: TGTGCCAGCAAGGACAGAAGCAATCAGCCCCAGCATTTT
CDR3 protein: CASKDRSNQPQHF

CDR3 length: 14
clone size: NA
D gene: TRBD1
V gene: TRBV5-1
J gene: TRBJ2-3
CDR3 DNA: TGCGCCAGCAGCCCGGGGACAGTTAAAGATACGCAGTATTTT
CDR3 protein: CASSPGTVKDTQYF

CDR3 length: 14
clone size: NA
D gene: NA
V gene: TRBV5-4
J gene: TRBJ1-1
CDR3 DNA: TGTGCCAGCAGCTTGGCAGGGAGGAAGGCTGAAGCTTTCTTT
CDR3 protein: CASSLAGRKAEAFF

CDR3 length: 14
clone size: NA
D gene: NA
V gene: TRBV2
J gene: TRBJ2-2
CDR3 DNA: TGTGCCAGCAGTGGAGCGGGTCCCACCGGGGAGCTGTTTTTT
CDR3 protein: CASSGAGPTGELFF

CDR3 length: 14
clone size: NA
D gene: NA
V gene: TRBV4-2
J gene: TRBJ1-4
CDR3 DNA: TGTGCCAGCAGCCAGTCAGGGATGGATGAAAAACTGTTTTTT
CDR3 protein: CASSQSGMDEKLFF

CDR3 length: 14
clone size: NA
D gene: NA
V gene: TRBV5-1
J gene: TRBJ2-5
CDR3 DNA: TGCGCCAGCAGCTTGCCGGGATCCGCAGAGACCCAGTACTTC
CDR3 protein: CASSLPGSAETQYF

CDR3 length: 15
clone size: NA
D gene: TRBD1
V gene: TRBV27
J gene: TRBJ2-3
CDR3 DNA: TGTGCCAGCAGCGACAGGGGGGGGAGCACAGATACGCAGTATTTT
CDR3 protein: CASSDRGGSTDTQYF

CDR3 length: 13
clone size: NA
D gene: NA
V gene: TRBV18
J gene: TRBJ2-7
CDR3 DNA: TGTGCCAGCTCACCTTTCGAACTCTACGAGCAGTACTTC
CDR3 protein: CASSPFELYEQYF

CDR3 length: 12
clone size: medium-sized
D gene: NA
V gene: TRBV2
J gene: TRBJ2-7
CDR3 DNA: TGTGCCAGCAGAGGAGGGGCTCGGGAGCAGTACTTC
CDR3 protein: CASRGGAREQYF

CDR3 length: 14
clone size: once
D gene: TRBD2
V gene: TRBV6-6
J gene: TRBJ2-1
CDR3 DNA: TGTGCCAGCAGTTGGGACTACGGGCGGGATGAGCAGTTCTTC
CDR3 protein: CASSWDYGRDEQFF

CDR3 length: 13
clone size: NA
D gene: NA
V gene: TRBV2
J gene: TRBJ2-7
CDR3 DNA: TGTGCCAGCAGTGTTGACAGGAACTACGAGCAGTACTTC
CDR3 protein: CASSVDRNYEQYF

CDR3 length: 15
clone size: NA
D gene: NA
V gene: TRBV15
J gene: TRBJ2-3
CDR3 DNA: TGTGCCACCCGTCGAGAGGGGTACGACACAGATACGCAGTATTTT
CDR3 protein: CATRREGYDTDTQYF

CDR3 length: 12
clone size: few
D gene: NA
V gene: TRBV9
J gene: TRBJ1-6
CDR3 DNA: TGTGCCAGCAAAGGCGGGTGGTGGCCCCTCCACTTT
CDR3 protein: CASKGGWWPLHF

CDR3 length: 14
clone size: NA
D gene: NA
V gene: TRBV6-1
J gene: TRBJ1-1
CDR3 DNA: TGTGCCAGCAGTGCACGGAGAGGGAACACTGAAGCTTTCTTT
CDR3 protein: CASSARRGNTEAFF

CDR3 length: 12
clone size: NA
D gene: NA
V gene: TRBV6-1
J gene: TRBJ1-1
CDR3 DNA: TGTGCCAGCAGTGCGTTCGGCACTGAAGCTTTCTTT
CDR3 protein: CASSAFGTEAFF

CDR3 length: 16
clone size: NA
D gene: NA
V gene: TRBV18
J gene: TRBJ1-5
CDR3 DNA: TGTGCCAGCTCATCCGGGCAACAGTTTAGCAATCAGCCCCAGCATTTT
CDR3 protein: CASSSGQQFSNQPQHF

CDR3 length: 16
clone size: once
D gene: NA
V gene: TRBV7-9
J gene: TRBJ1-1
CDR3 DNA: TGTGCCAGCAGCTTAGATGGGGGGCCGAGTAGCACTGAAGCTTTCTTT
CDR3 protein: CASSLDGGPSSTEAFF

CDR3 length: 15
clone size: NA
D gene: NA
V gene: TRBV6-5
J gene: TRBJ2-2
CDR3 DNA: TGTGCCAGCAGTTACTCGATAGTGGGTCCCGGGGAGCTGTTTTTT
CDR3 protein: CASSYSIVGPGELFF

CDR3 length: 15
clone size: NA
D gene: TRBD2
V gene: TRBV5-1
J gene: TRBJ2-1
CDR3 DNA: TGCGCCAGCAGCTTGAGCGGGGGGCGTAACAATGAGCAGTTCTTC
CDR3 protein: CASSLSGGRNNEQFF

CDR3 length: 16
clone size: once
D gene: NA
V gene: TRBV6-6
J gene: TRBJ2-1
CDR3 DNA: TGTGCCAGCAGCAAAGATGCCGGGGGACGCTACAATGAGCAGTTCTTC
CDR3 protein: CASSKDAGGRYNEQFF

CDR3 length: 15
clone size: once
D gene: TRBD2
V gene: TRBV25-1
J gene: TRBJ2-3
CDR3 DNA: TGTGCCAGCAGGGACGGGGGGGCCTGGACAGATACGCAGTATTTT
CDR3 protein: CASRDGGAWTDTQYF

CDR3 length: 13
clone size: NA
D gene: TRBD1
V gene: TRBV7-2
J gene: TRBJ1-2
CDR3 DNA: TGTGCCAGCAGCCCAGGGGGCGCGCGGGGCTACACCTTC
CDR3 protein: CASSPGGARGYTF

CDR3 length: 15
clone size: NA
D gene: TRBD2
V gene: TRBV27
J gene: TRBJ2-3
CDR3 DNA: TGTGCCAGCAGCATACTAGCGGGGGGCACAGATACGCAGTATTTT
CDR3 protein: CASSILAGGTDTQYF

CDR3 length: 16
clone size: NA
D gene: NA
V gene: TRBV7-6
J gene: TRBJ2-7
CDR3 DNA: TGTGCCAGCAGCTTAGTTCAACGGTGGGTTTATTACGAGCAGTACTTC
CDR3 protein: CASSLVQRWVYYEQYF

CDR3 length: 14
clone size: NA
D gene: NA
V gene: TRBV6-5
J gene: TRBJ2-5
CDR3 DNA: TGTGCCAGCAGTTACTCGGGGCCTCCAGAGACCCAGTACTTC
CDR3 protein: CASSYSGPPETQYF

CDR3 length: 15
clone size: NA
D gene: TRBD1
V gene: TRBV6-5
J gene: TRBJ2-1
CDR3 DNA: TGTGCCAGCAGCACAGGGACAGGGAGTTACAATGAGCAGTTCTTC
CDR3 protein: CASSTGTGSYNEQFF

CDR3 length: 13
clone size: NA
D gene: TRBD1
V gene: TRBV19
J gene: TRBJ1-5
CDR3 DNA: TGTGCCAGTTCAAGACAGGGCGGGCAGCCCCAGCATTTT
CDR3 protein: CASSRQGGQPQHF

CDR3 length: 16
clone size: NA
D gene: TRBD1
V gene: TRBV4-2
J gene: TRBJ2-6
CDR3 DNA: TGTGCCAGCAGCATCGGAGACAGGGCCGGGGCCAACGTCCTGACTTTC
CDR3 protein: CASSIGDRAGANVLTF

CDR3 length: 18
clone size: NA
D gene: TRBD1
V gene: TRBV7-2
J gene: TRBJ1-5
CDR3 DNA: TGTGCCAGCAGCTTTTCGGCAGGGGGCTTCGGGAGCAATCAGCCCCAGCATTTT
CDR3 protein: CASSFSAGGFGSNQPQHF

CDR3 length: 14
clone size: NA
D gene: TRBD1
V gene: TRBV2
J gene: TRBJ1-2
CDR3 DNA: TGTGCCAGCAGCCAGGACAGGACCTTCTATGGCTACACCTTC
CDR3 protein: CASSQDRTFYGYTF

CDR3 length: 17
clone size: NA
D gene: NA
V gene: TRBV25-1
J gene: TRBJ2-7
CDR3 DNA: TGTGCCAGCCGTGGGGGGCTTGGGGGGGCCCATTTAAACGAGCAGTACTTC
CDR3 protein: CASRGGLGGAHLNEQYF

CDR3 length: 13
clone size: few
D gene: NA
V gene: TRBV11-3
J gene: TRBJ2-1
CDR3 DNA: TGTGCCAGCAGCACCCGGGACTCCCCTGAGCAGTTCTTC
CDR3 protein: CASSTRDSPEQFF

CDR3 length: 14
clone size: NA
D gene: NA
V gene: TRBV2
J gene: TRBJ2-3
CDR3 DNA: TGTGCCAGCAGGGCTCTAAGAAACACAGGTACGCAGTATTTT
CDR3 protein: CASRALRNTGTQYF

CDR3 length: 15
clone size: NA
D gene: TRBD1
V gene: TRBV5-4
J gene: TRBJ2-7
CDR3 DNA: TGTGCCAGCAGCTTAGTGGGACAGGGCCTCCACGAGCAGTACTTC
CDR3 protein: CASSLVGQGLHEQYF

CDR3 length: 20
clone size: NA
D gene: TRBD1
V gene: TRBV10-2
J gene: TRBJ2-6
CDR3 DNA: TGCGCCAGCAGTGGGGTACCGGGACAGGGTTCGGGGGCTGGGGCCAACGTCCTGACTTTC
CDR3 protein: CASSGVPGQGSGAGANVLTF

CDR3 length: 13
clone size: NA
D gene: NA
V gene: TRBV19
J gene: TRBJ2-7
CDR3 DNA: TGTGCCAGTAGTATAGCACCGACCTACGAGCAGTACTTC
CDR3 protein: CASSIAPTYEQYF

CDR3 length: 13
clone size: NA
D gene: TRBD1
V gene: TRBV13
J gene: TRBJ1-1
CDR3 DNA: TGTGCCAGCAGGCGGACAGGGAACACTGAAGCTTTCTTT
CDR3 protein: CASRRTGNTEAFF

CDR3 length: 12
clone size: NA
D gene: NA
V gene: TRBV7-9
J gene: TRBJ2-2
CDR3 DNA: TGTGCCACCAGGGGGGGCACCGGGGAGCTGTTTTTT
CDR3 protein: CATRGGTGELFF

CDR3 length: 11
clone size: NA
D gene: NA
V gene: TRBV5-1
J gene: TRBJ1-1
CDR3 DNA: TGCGCCAGCAGGGTGAGCACTGAAGCTTTCTTT
CDR3 protein: CASRVSTEAFF

CDR3 length: 14
clone size: NA
D gene: NA
V gene: TRBV5-1
J gene: TRBJ1-1
CDR3 DNA: TGCGCCAGCAGAGACGGGACGCTGAACACTGAAGCTTTCTTT
CDR3 protein: CASRDGTLNTEAFF

CDR3 length: 16
clone size: NA
D gene: TRBD2
V gene: TRBV4-2
J gene: TRBJ2-3
CDR3 DNA: TGTGCCAGCAGCATATTACTGAGCGGGGGGTCAGATACGCAGTATTTT
CDR3 protein: CASSILLSGGSDTQYF

CDR3 length: 15
clone size: NA
D gene: TRBD2
V gene: TRBV7-2
J gene: TRBJ2-1
CDR3 DNA: TGTGCCAGCAGCTTAGTCGGGGGGGGTTACAATGAGCAGTTCTTC
CDR3 protein: CASSLVGGGYNEQFF

CDR3 length: 13
clone size: NA
D gene: TRBD2
V gene: TRBV10-1
J gene: TRBJ2-7
CDR3 DNA: TGCGCCAGCAGTGAGGGACTAGCGCTTCGGCAGTACTTC
CDR3 protein: CASSEGLALRQYF

CDR3 length: 20
clone size: NA
D gene: TRBD1
V gene: TRBV4-2
J gene: TRBJ1-6
CDR3 DNA: TGTGCCAGCAGCCAACCCAGCTGGGACAGGGGGCTTACCTATAATTCACCCCTCCACTTT
CDR3 protein: CASSQPSWDRGLTYNSPLHF